This T cell receptor (beta chain) emerged from a study of T-cell memory formation after mild COVID-19. Study-wide results and limits: Nothing confirmed that second-wave clones peaking on day 37 were specific for SARS-CoV-2. The study found contracting CD4+ clones mainly in CM and EM and contracting CD8+ clones in EMRA.

Amplification by 5'RACE using constant-segment primers produced TCR alpha and TCR beta cDNA libraries that carried sample barcodes and UMIs. TCRdb ran MiXCR on the 5' RACE reads and lists one entry per CDR3 protein. This table holds about 600,000 distinct CDR3 sequences, about a fifth found once. Points on this clonotype: Its antigen is unidentified.

The TCR originated in an adult woman who had mild COVID-19 (a few samples of this study predate the infection). Cell type and time point are not known. Sequencing input: PBMCs or a T cell subset sorted from them (not recorded which).

The CDR3 is CASSGGVPRDRGRGDYGYTF. The CDR3 nucleotides are TGTGCCAGCAGTGGTGGGGTACCCCGGGACAGGGGGCGAGGGGACTATGGCTACACCTTC. The chain couples TRBV6-5 to TRBJ1-2; 12 nucleotides match TRBD1. Germline V gene data show CDR1 as MNHEY and CDR2 as SVGAGI. The CDR3 extends over 20 amino acids. V shed 5 bases, J shed 3 bases, and the junction held 19 bases outside the gene matches.